This T cell receptor beta chain was identified during a study of cytomegalovirus exposure and HLA in healthy donors. Germline CDR1 reads MNHEY; CDR2 reads SVGAGI. The trim removed 3 bases at V and 3 bases at J, leaving 7 bases unmatched. The CDR3 is made up of 15 amino acids. The PCR employed 60 Vbeta primers together with 13 Jbeta primers. Libraries were prepared by immunoSEQ multiplex PCR; TCRdb keeps only in-frame clonotypes and omits some of them. The sample consists of about 150,000 clones, over 70% of them appearing once. The origin of this receptor is a man in his thirties or forties in good health and CMV-seropositive. Material: PBMCs. This chain connects TRBV6-5 to TRBJ2-5; 7 bases fit TRBD1. The CDR3 nucleotides are TGTGCCAGCAGTTATTGGACAGGAGATAAAGAGACCCAGTACTTC. Its translation is CASSYWTGDKETQYF.